This T cell receptor beta chain originates from a study of CD8+ T cells in alopecia areata. General study findings and limits: Alphabeta T cells residing in normal skin are also sequenced in scalp samples. Against the mouse data, patients shared TCRs less clearly, possibly for HLA reasons. It was lesional scalp, especially alopecia totalis/universalis, that showed higher clonality than normal scalp.

This clone was picked up many times. Its specificity is not known. cDNA prepared by RNA extraction and subsequent reverse transcription served as the template for sequencing. Assay used: immunoSEQ multiplex PCR; TCRdb lists only in-frame clones, some missing. The sample lists about 110,000 clones; 45% to 60% were seen once. The study team obtained lesional scalp punch biopsies and peripheral blood from alopecia areata patients. Germline V gene sequence: CDR1 SGHRS, CDR2 YFSETQ. V lost 2 bases, J lost 0 bases, and 17 bases stayed unmatched. The CDR3 has 21 residues. This clonotype was obtained from a human donor with alopecia areata. The rearrangement links TRBV5-1 to TRBJ1-4; 9 bases fit TRBD1. Sequencing was done on a sample of NKG2D-low CD8+ T cells sorted from blood. The CDR3 DNA reads TGCGCCAGCAGCTTAGATCAACAGGGGGCGAACCCTCTTGCAACTAATGAAAAACTGTTTTTT. As protein: CASSLDQQGANPLATNEKLFF.